This TCR beta chain stems from a study of blood T cells in healthy people across ages. Germline assignment: CDR1 DFQATT and CDR2 SNEGSKA (reference sequence). The CDR3 is 14 amino acids. The V gene lost 1 base and the J gene lost 1 base, with 11 bases spanning the gap. Alongside a J-beta primer mix, a sample-barcoded 5' primer served in a second PCR lasting about 6 to 12 cycles. A 12-random-nucleotide template-switch adaptor tagged each cDNA molecule. CDR3-containing paired-end reads numbering at least 2.5 million came from each sample. TCRdb fed the 5' RACE reads into MiXCR, producing one record per CDR3 protein. This repertoire shows 800,000 to 950,000 distinct CDR3 sequences, almost 30% found once; its top ten account for roughly 10%. This clonotype has a handful of counts. These data were likewise used in another study, on T cells of mothers and their children. That report adds: At around 1.6 ug per 15 ul, all of the extracted RNA went into cDNA synthesis.

This clonotype originated in a woman between 40 and 55 years old in good health. The sample consisted of blood. The chain couples TRBV20-1 to TRBJ2-7, with a possible D match to TRBD2 (6 bases). The CDR3 DNA is TGCAGTGCTAGAGCCGGGACTCTGTCCTACGAGCAGTACTTC. Residues: CSARAGTLSYEQYF.